The 20 T cell receptor beta chains below were found in one sample sequenced in a study of blood T cell repertoires in COVID-19. The data were produced by immunoSEQ multiplex PCR, yet TCRdb's version contains in-frame clones alone and is incomplete. The sample contains fewer than 80,000 clones, 75% to 95% of which appear only once. The sample taken for sequencing was peripheral blood. Receptor source: a human donor in a cohort sampled during active COVID-19.

The chain has TRBV18 and TRBJ1-6; TRBD1 might be the D (6 bases). Germline V gene lookup returns CDR1 KGHSH and CDR2 LQKENI. CDR3 length: 14 amino acids. V lost 3 bases and J lost 8, with 11 bases in between. This CDR3 is CASSPLDRDSPLHF. The CDR3, as DNA: TGTGCCAGCTCACCGCTGGACAGAGATTCACCCCTCCACTTT. The full variable domain, in which reference TRBV18 and TRBJ1-6 provide the parts outside the CDR3, is NAGVMQNPRHLVRRRGQEARLRCSPMKGHSHVYWYRQLPEEGLKFMVYLQKENIIDESGMPKERFSAEFPKEGPSILRIQQVVRGDSAAYFCASSPLDRDSPLHFGNGTRLTVT.

The genes are TRBV5-1 and TRBJ1-1; 8 nucleotides match TRBD1. From germline, CDR1 is SGHRS and CDR2 YFSETQ. The CDR3 is made up of 18 amino acids. The ends lost 3 bases at V and 1 base at J; junction bases unmatched: 14. The CDR3 DNA follows: TGCGCCAGCAGCTCAGGACAGGGTATGAGGAGTTGGAACACTGAAGCTTTCTTT. Residues: CASSSGQGMRSWNTEAFF.

The rearrangement joins TRBV7-9 to TRBJ1-1; possibly TRBD1 for D (5 bases). The CDR3 is 15 residues long. Germline CDR1 reads SEHNR; CDR2 reads FQNEAQ (reference sequence). Trimming cost V 3 bases and J 7 bases, with 18 bases left between them. The CDR3 here is CASSFTQGPRSEAFF. The CDR3 region has the DNA TGTGCCAGCAGCTTCACCCAGGGCCCCCGAAGTGAAGCTTTCTTT.

The CDR3 region is CATSRVRAANEKLFF. For the CDR3, the DNA is TGTGCCACCAGCAGAGTCAGGGCGGCTAATGAAAAACTGTTTTTT. The chain couples TRBV15 to TRBJ1-4; perhaps TRBD1 as D (5 bases). V lost 1 base and J 3 bases, leaving 9 bases between the germline ends. Germline V CDR1 and CDR2: LNHNV, YYDKDF (reference sequence). This CDR3 is 15 amino acids long.

V gene TRBV13 combines with J gene TRBJ2-1, with TRBD2 identical over 9 bases. The CDR3 is 15 residues long. Trimming took 3 bases from V and 5 from J; bases not matched to a gene: 5. CDR1 is PRHDT, CDR2 FYEKMQ, per germline (reference sequence). The CDR3 DNA follows: TGTGCCAGCAGCTTCCTAGCGGGGCCGAACAATGAGCAGTTCTTC. This codes for CASSFLAGPNNEQFF.

J is TRBJ2-5 and V is TRBV5-6; 9 bases are a match to TRBD2. Germline V lookup: CDR1 SGHDT, CDR2 YYEEEE. Trimming took 4 bases from V and 5 from J; bases not matched to a gene: 3. This CDR3 spans 13 amino acids. The CDR3 loop reads CASSPGLAETQYF. CDR3 DNA sequence: TGTGCCAGCAGCCCCGGACTAGCGGAGACCCAGTACTTC.

The chain recombines TRBV30 with TRBJ1-6; D is unresolved. With 2 bases removed from V and 2 bases from J, the gap between germline ends came to 7 bases. This CDR3 is built from 14 residues. Germline V gene data show CDR1 as GTSNPN and CDR2 as SVGIG (reference sequence). CDR3 loop: CAWSTGTYNSPLHF. The CDR3 DNA reads as TGTGCCTGGAGTACGGGGACCTATAATTCACCCCTCCACTTT.

V usage is TRBV6-2 or TRBV6-3 and J usage is TRBJ1-1; 8 bases fit TRBD1. The germline V gene has CDR1 MNHEY and CDR2 SVGEGT. The CDR3 is 15 residues long. Unmatched junction bases numbered 4, after V lost 4 bases and J lost 0 bases. The CDR3, as DNA: TGTGCCAGCAGTTCAGGGGGCTCCATGAACACTGAAGCTTTCTTT. Protein sequence: CASSSGGSMNTEAFF.

The J gene is TRBJ2-3, the V gene TRBV19, with 9 bases lining up with TRBD2. The germline V gene encodes CDR1 LNHDA and CDR2 SQIVND (reference sequence). The CDR3 runs 16 residues. Trimming removed 4 bases from V and 3 bases from J; junction bases left unmatched: 8. The CDR3 sequence: CASSKERGALTDTQYF. CDR3 bases: TGTGCCAGTAGTAAAGAGCGGGGGGCACTTACAGATACGCAGTATTTT.

The chain links TRBV9 to TRBJ2-5; 12 bases are shared with TRBD2. V was pared by 0 bases and J by 6 bases, with 9 bases of the junction left unmatched. Per the germline V gene, CDR1 is SGDLS and CDR2 is YYNGEE. There are 17 residues in the CDR3. The CDR3: CASSVGPSGGASKTQYF. DNA of the CDR3: TGTGCCAGCAGCGTAGGTCCTAGCGGGGGGGCTTCGAAGACCCAGTACTTC. The full variable domain, with the rest looked up from reference TRBV9 and TRBJ2-5, is DSGVTQTPKHLITATGQRVTLRCSPRSGDLSVYWYQQSLDQGLQFLIQYYNGEERAKGNILERFSAQQFPDLHSELNLSSLELGDSALYFCASSVGPSGGASKTQYFGPGTRLLVL.

The J gene is TRBJ2-1, the V gene TRBV7-8, with TRBD2 matching 13 bases. V trimming: 5 bases; J trimming: 8 bases; junction bases outside the gene matches: 30. The CDR3 sequence is 23 residues long. Germline CDR1 is SGHVS and CDR2 is FQNEAQ. The CDR3 sequence is CASSLFPLESAKTSGGAGDEQFF. The DNA for the CDR3 is TGTGCCAGCAGCCTATTCCCCCTTGAGTCGGCTAAAACTAGCGGGGGGGCTGGAGATGAGCAGTTCTTC.

The rearrangement links TRBV19 to TRBJ2-7; 9 bases align to TRBD1. V dropped 10 bases and J dropped 3; count of bases not matched to a gene: 7. Germline V gene data show CDR1 as LNHDA and CDR2 as SQIVND (reference sequence). The CDR3 is 13 residues long. CDR3 coding DNA: TGTGCCACCCAACAGGGGGCAGGCTACGAGCAGTACTTC. It codes for CATQQGAGYEQYF. The entire variable domain, with the rest obtained from reference TRBV19 and TRBJ2-7, is as follows: DGGITQSPKYLFRKEGQNVTLSCEQNLNHDAMYWYRQDPGQGLRLIYYSQIVNDFQKGDIAEGYSVSREKKESFPLTVTSAQKNPTAFYLCATQQGAGYEQYFGPGTRLTVT.

The V call is TRBV10-3, the J call TRBJ2-3, with 9 bases aligning to TRBD2. Germline loops: CDR1 ENHRY, CDR2 SYGVKD. The junction had 6 bases not matched to a gene; V was cut back by 3 bases and J by 2 bases. The CDR3 sequence is 16 residues long. The CDR3 DNA is TGTGCCATCAGTGATAGGCGGGGGGGAGACACAGATACGCAGTATTTT. This encodes CAISDRRGGDTDTQYF.

The chain couples TRBV19 to TRBJ2-1; 7 bases line up with TRBD1. The CDR3 has 15 residues. The ends lost 2 bases at V and 2 bases at J; junction bases unmatched: 3. Germline CDR1 is LNHDA and CDR2 is SQIVND (reference sequence). The CDR3 reads CASSIYGTAYNEQFF. In DNA form, the CDR3 reads TGTGCCAGTAGTATATATGGGACAGCCTACAATGAGCAGTTCTTC.

The J gene is TRBJ2-2, the V gene TRBV21-1; the DNA was not used to check the table's D call, TRBD2. TRBV21-1 is flagged as a pseudogene. The CDR3 totals 19 residues. CDR3 region: CASSKRTSGGPEGTGELFF. The CDR3 DNA is TGTGCCAGCAGCAAACGAACTAGCGGGGGCCCCGAGGGCACCGGGGAGCTGTTTTTT.

The chain recombines TRBV7-9 with TRBJ1-2; D gene ambiguous. The germline gives CDR1 SEHNR, CDR2 FQNEAQ (reference sequence). V gave up 1 base and J gave up 1 base, with 10 bases separating them. The length of the CDR3 is 15 residues. The CDR3: CASSLGPGINYGYTF. The DNA of the CDR3 is TGTGCCAGCAGCTTAGGCCCAGGAATTAACTATGGCTACACCTTC.

This clone showed up just once. This chain uses TRBV28 with TRBJ1-2; D perhaps matches TRBD1 (5 bases). V dropped 5 bases and J dropped 2 bases, with 12 bases sitting between them. Germline V CDR1 and CDR2: MDHEN, SYDVKM. This CDR3 contains 14 residues. In DNA form, the CDR3 reads TGTGCCAGCAGTGCCGGACACCCAAACTATGGCTACACCTTC. Protein product: CASSAGHPNYGYTF.

The rearrangement uses TRBV3-1 (or the pseudogene TRBV3-2) and TRBJ2-7; 9 nucleotides agree with TRBD2. CDR1 is LGHDT, CDR2 YNNKEL, per germline (reference sequence). J lost 5 bases, V lost 1 base, and 9 bases had no gene match. This CDR3 comprises 16 residues. The CDR3 sequence: CASSQVAGGLTNEQYF. In nucleotides, the CDR3 is TGTGCCAGCAGCCAAGTGGCGGGGGGGCTTACTAACGAGCAGTACTTC.

This rearrangement joins TRBV25-1 to TRBJ1-3, with 8 bases fitting TRBD1. Looked up from germline, CDR1 is MGHDK and CDR2 is SYGVNS. The J segment lost 2 bases and the V segment lost 3 bases, leaving 3 bases of the junction unmatched. The CDR3 is 15 amino acids. CDR3 coding DNA: TGTGCCAGCAGTGAGACAGGGGTCCCTGGAAACACCATATATTTT. Translation gives CASSETGVPGNTIYF.

The genes are TRBV10-3 and TRBJ2-3; 11 bases align to TRBD2. This CDR3 comprises 18 residues. The J segment lost 6 bases and the V segment lost 2 bases, leaving 13 bases of the junction unmatched. Germline CDR1 is ENHRY and CDR2 is SYGVKD. CDR3 in amino acids: CAISEPGGTSGAMDTQYF. The CDR3 DNA reads TGTGCCATCAGTGAGCCGGGGGGGACTAGCGGTGCCATGGATACGCAGTATTTT.